The 14 T cell receptor beta chains in this list originate from one sample, sequenced in a study of PD-1 blockade in classical Hodgkin lymphoma. The time point here: cycle 4 day 1 (C4D1), after more than 5 weeks of nivolumab. No patient escaped relapse after autologous stem cell transplantation, and brentuximab vedotin exposure varied. Sequencing used immunoSEQ multiplex PCR; TCRdb keeps in-frame clones, though not all of them. The data hold about 96,000 clones, with 85% to 95% observed a single time. Sequencing used peripheral blood mononuclear cells (PBMCs), obtained before the fourth cycle of nivolumab. Receptor source: a human donor with classical Hodgkin lymphoma.

This chain uses TRBV11-2 with TRBJ2-7, with 12 bases identical to TRBD2. With 4 bases clipped from V and 2 bases from J, the junction kept 12 bases outside the gene matches. Germline loops: CDR1 SGHAT, CDR2 FQNNGV. This CDR3 contains 18 residues. The chain's CDR3 is CASSYPLGLAGSPYEQYF. The DNA for the CDR3 is TGTGCCAGCAGCTATCCCCTCGGACTAGCGGGATCCCCCTACGAGCAGTACTTC.

This chain links TRBV7-8 with TRBJ1-2; no firm D call. Germline V CDR1 and CDR2: SGHVS, FQNEAQ. CDR3 length: 12 residues. The V end lost 1 base, the J end lost 3 bases, and 3 bases lay between the germline ends. CDR3 coding DNA: TGTGCCAGCAGCTTAGGGGACTATGGCTACACCTTC. Translating gives CASSLGDYGYTF. Based on the CDR3 plus reference TRBV7-8 and TRBJ1-2, the full variable domain is GAGVSQSPRYKVAKRGQDVALRCDPISGHVSLFWYQQALGQGPEFLTYFQNEAQLDKSGLPSDRFFAERPEGSVSTLKIQRTQQEDSAVYLCASSLGDYGYTFGSGTRLTVV.

The chain links TRBV28 to TRBJ1-3, with 8 bases identical to TRBD1. Germline V gene data show CDR1 as MDHEN and CDR2 as SYDVKM. The CDR3 is 15 residues long. J was trimmed by 4 bases and V by 5 bases; bases with no gene match: 7. The DNA of the CDR3 is TGTGCCAGCAGTGGCTCCGGGACAGGCGGAAACACCATATATTTT. This gives the protein CASSGSGTGGNTIYF. The full variable domain, rest sourced from reference TRBV28 and TRBJ1-3, is DVKVTQSSRYLVKRTGEKVFLECVQDMDHENMFWYRQDPGLGLRLIYFSYDVKMKEKGDIPEGYSVSREKKERFSLILESASTNQTSMYLCASSGSGTGGNTIYFGEGSWLTVV.

CDR3 coding DNA: TGTGCCAGCAGTTTAAAACCGACAGTTCACCATGGCTACACCTTC. As protein: CASSLKPTVHHGYTF. The genes are TRBV27 and TRBJ1-2; tentative D call: TRBD1 (5 bases). The CDR3 covers 15 residues. Trimming shortened V by 2 bases and J by 6 bases, and 16 bases separated the two germline ends. Germline V gene data show CDR1 as MNHEY and CDR2 as SMNVEV (reference sequence).

The chain recombines TRBV13 with TRBJ1-1, with 8 bases identical to TRBD1. This CDR3 comprises 13 residues. V gave up 4 bases and J gave up 8 bases; unmatched junction bases: 6. Germline CDR1 PRHDT, CDR2 FYEKMQ (reference sequence). CDR3 region: CASSSRTGTEAFF. The CDR3 coding sequence is TGTGCCAGCAGCTCACGGACAGGGACAGAAGCTTTCTTT.

DNA for the CDR3: TGTGCCAGCAGCTTAGTGGCAGGGCCCTACACTGAAGCTTTCTTT. Residues: CASSLVAGPYTEAFF. The genes are TRBV11-2 and TRBJ1-1; a weak D match, TRBD1 (5 bases). V was cut by 1 base and J by 3 bases, with 12 bases left in between. The CDR3 runs 15 residues. Germline V lookup: CDR1 SGHAT, CDR2 FQNNGV.

This rearrangement joins TRBV10-3 to TRBJ2-6, with D unresolved. Trimming stripped 0 bases from V and 0 bases from J, with 6 bases between. The germline CDR1 and CDR2 sequences are ENHRY and SYGVKD. The CDR3 length is 16 residues. CDR3 bases: TGTGCCATCAGTGAGTCGGTCAGCTCTGGGGCCAACGTCCTGACTTTC. As protein: CAISESVSSGANVLTF.

V and J are TRBV30 and TRBJ2-7, with a possible D match to TRBD1 (6 bases). Trimming took 0 bases from V and 6 from J, leaving 12 bases between them. Germline V gene sequence: CDR1 GTSNPN, CDR2 SVGIG (reference sequence). This CDR3 is built from 13 residues. CDR3 residues: CAWSVGPGVEQYF. The CDR3 DNA reads TGTGCCTGGAGTGTAGGGCCAGGGGTCGAGCAGTACTTC. The full variable domain, in which reference TRBV30 and TRBJ2-7 provide the parts outside the CDR3, is SQTIHQWPATLVQPVGSPLSLECTVEGTSNPNLYWYRQAAGRGLQLLFYSVGIGQISSEVPQNLSASRPQDRQFILSSKKLLLSDSGFYLCAWSVGPGVEQYFGPGTRLTVT.

The chain carries TRBV10-3 and TRBJ2-6, with D unresolved. Trimming left V 3 bases short and J 0 bases short, with 6 bases between. Germline V gives CDR1 ENHRY, CDR2 SYGVKD. This CDR3 has 15 residues. This CDR3 is CAISDGRSGANVLTF. The CDR3 DNA reads TGTGCCATCAGTGATGGGCGCTCTGGGGCCAACGTCCTGACTTTC.

The chain carries TRBV9 and TRBJ2-7; D gene unclear. Per germline, CDR1 SGDLS and CDR2 YYNGEE. The length of the CDR3 is 14 residues. Trimming stripped 0 bases from V and 5 bases from J, with 12 bases between. The CDR3 DNA follows: TGTGCCAGCAGCGTAGAGGGCAGCCGAGACGAGCAGTACTTC. It yields the protein CASSVEGSRDEQYF.

The chain uses TRBV29-1 and TRBJ1-1, with 7 bases lining up with TRBD1. V was clipped by 3 bases and J by 2 bases; unmatched bases: 6. From germline, CDR1 is SQVTM and CDR2 ANQGSEA. The CDR3 is made up of 14 amino acids. The CDR3 bases are TGCAGCGTTGATGGGGGGACAGTTAACACTGAAGCTTTCTTT. Translating it yields CSVDGGTVNTEAFF.

The chain uses TRBV5-1 and TRBJ1-3; D is possibly TRBD1 (5 bases). Trimming cost V 0 bases and J 7 bases, with 8 bases left between them. Germline CDR1 and CDR2: SGHRS and YFSETQ. This CDR3 spans 13 amino acids. The CDR3 reads CASSLEPGNTIYF. The CDR3 DNA sequence: TGCGCCAGCAGCTTGGAGCCAGGGAACACCATATATTTT.

The chain links TRBV19 to TRBJ2-3; perhaps TRBD2 as D (5 bases). This CDR3 is built from 17 residues. Per germline, CDR1 LNHDA and CDR2 SQIVND (reference sequence). With 10 bases removed from V and 8 bases from J, the gap between germline ends came to 31 bases. The DNA for the CDR3 is TGTGCCACCGCGGTAAGACCTACTAGGTCCTCATCAGGTACGCAGTATTTT. Amino acids: CATAVRPTRSSSGTQYF.

The rearrangement links TRBV19 to TRBJ2-7; perhaps TRBD2 as D (5 bases). V was shortened by 1 base and J by 5 bases, with 15 bases between the two germline ends. The CDR3 has 15 residues. Germline V gene sequence: CDR1 LNHDA, CDR2 SQIVND (reference sequence). The CDR3 DNA is TGTGCCAGTAGTATAGTAAGACTACCCAGAAACGAGCAGTACTTC. Amino acids: CASSIVRLPRNEQYF.